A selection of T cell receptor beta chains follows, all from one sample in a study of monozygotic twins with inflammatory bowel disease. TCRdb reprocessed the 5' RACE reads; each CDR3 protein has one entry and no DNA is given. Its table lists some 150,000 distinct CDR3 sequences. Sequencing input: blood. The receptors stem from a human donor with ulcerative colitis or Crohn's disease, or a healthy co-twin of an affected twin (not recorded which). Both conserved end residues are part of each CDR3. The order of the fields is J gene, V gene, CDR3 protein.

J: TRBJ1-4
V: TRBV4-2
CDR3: CASTPGGNEKLFF

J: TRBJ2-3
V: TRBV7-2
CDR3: CASSTTSGRNTQYF

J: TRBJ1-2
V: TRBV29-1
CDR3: CSVEGGTDYGYTF

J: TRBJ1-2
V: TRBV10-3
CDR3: CAISVDGAYGYTF

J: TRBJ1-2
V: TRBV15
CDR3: CATSRGQEQSSYTF

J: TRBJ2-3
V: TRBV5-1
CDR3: CASSPHGGTDTQYF

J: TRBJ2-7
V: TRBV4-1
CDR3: CASSLGQGGYEQYF

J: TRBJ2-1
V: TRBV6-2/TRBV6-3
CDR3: CASSWEGEAYNEQFF

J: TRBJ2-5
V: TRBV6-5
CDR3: CASSYPASTGEETQYF

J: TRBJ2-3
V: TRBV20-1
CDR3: CSAARQGVKDTQYF

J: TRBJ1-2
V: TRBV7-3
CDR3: CASSLMGGANYGYTF

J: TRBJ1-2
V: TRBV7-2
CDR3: CASSFLGQSYGYTF

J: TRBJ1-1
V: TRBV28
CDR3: CASSPPYTKATEAFF

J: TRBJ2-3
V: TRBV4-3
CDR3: CASSQDGPGGTDTQYF

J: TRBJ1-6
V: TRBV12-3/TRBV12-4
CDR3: CASSLAAGYNSPLHF

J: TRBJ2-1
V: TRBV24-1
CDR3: CATSDPTSGRGEQFF

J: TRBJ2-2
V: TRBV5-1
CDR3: CASSLSRATGELFF

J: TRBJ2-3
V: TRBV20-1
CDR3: CSARWLSLSTDTQYF

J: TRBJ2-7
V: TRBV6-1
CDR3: CASRKLAGVHEQYF